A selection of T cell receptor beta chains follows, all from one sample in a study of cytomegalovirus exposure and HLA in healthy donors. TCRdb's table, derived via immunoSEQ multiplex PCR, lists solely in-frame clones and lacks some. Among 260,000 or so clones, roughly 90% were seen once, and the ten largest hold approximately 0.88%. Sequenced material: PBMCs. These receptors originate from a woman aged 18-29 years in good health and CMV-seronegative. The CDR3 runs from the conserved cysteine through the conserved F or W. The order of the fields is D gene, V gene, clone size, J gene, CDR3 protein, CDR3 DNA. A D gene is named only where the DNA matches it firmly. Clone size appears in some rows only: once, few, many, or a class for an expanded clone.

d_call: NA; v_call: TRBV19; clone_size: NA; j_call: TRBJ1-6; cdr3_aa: CASSIVVGGPSSPLHF; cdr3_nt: TGTGCCAGTAGTATAGTGGTCGGAGGCCCGTCGTCACCCCTCCACTTT
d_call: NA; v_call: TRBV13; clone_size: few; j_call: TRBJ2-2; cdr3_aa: CASGRWAVTGELFF; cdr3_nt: TGTGCCAGCGGGAGATGGGCGGTCACCGGGGAGCTGTTTTTT
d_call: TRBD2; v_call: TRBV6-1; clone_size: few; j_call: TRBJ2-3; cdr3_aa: CASSRLAGTDTQYF; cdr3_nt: TGTGCCAGCAGTCGACTAGCGGGGACAGATACGCAGTATTTT
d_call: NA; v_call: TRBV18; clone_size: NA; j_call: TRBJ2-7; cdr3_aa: CASSPFEIHYEQYF; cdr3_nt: TGTGCCAGCTCACCCTTTGAGATCCACTACGAGCAGTACTTC
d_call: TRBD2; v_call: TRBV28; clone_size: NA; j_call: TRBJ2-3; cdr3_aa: CASSSRDYNTDTQYF; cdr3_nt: TGTGCCAGCAGTAGCCGGGACTACAACACAGATACGCAGTATTTT
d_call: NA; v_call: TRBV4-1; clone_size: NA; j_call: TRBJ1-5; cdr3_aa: CASSQDSGIGQPQHF; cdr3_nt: TGCGCCAGCAGCCAAGATTCCGGGATCGGTCAGCCCCAGCATTTT
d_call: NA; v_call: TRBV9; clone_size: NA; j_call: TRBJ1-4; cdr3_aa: CASSPSPEVGGLFF; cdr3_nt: TGTGCCAGCAGCCCCTCCCCAGAGGTTGGGGGGCTGTTTTTT
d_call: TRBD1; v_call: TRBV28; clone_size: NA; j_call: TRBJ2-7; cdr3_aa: CASSFSRDREREQYF; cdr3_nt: TGTGCCAGCAGTTTCTCTCGGGACAGGGAACGCGAGCAGTACTTC
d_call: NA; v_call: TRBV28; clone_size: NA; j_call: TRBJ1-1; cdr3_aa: CASSLNEINTEAFF; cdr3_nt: TGTGCCAGCAGTTTGAATGAGATTAACACTGAAGCTTTCTTT
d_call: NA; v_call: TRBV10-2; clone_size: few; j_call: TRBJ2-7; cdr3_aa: CASRRRDSYEQYF; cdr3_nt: TGCGCCAGCCGCCGACGGGACTCCTACGAGCAGTACTTC
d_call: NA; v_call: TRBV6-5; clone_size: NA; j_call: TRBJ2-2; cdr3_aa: CATATGTFSGELFF; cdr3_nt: TGTGCCACTGCGACAGGCACATTCTCCGGGGAGCTGTTTTTT
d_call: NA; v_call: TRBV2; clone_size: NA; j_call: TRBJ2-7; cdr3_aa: CASSDQDSSYEQYF; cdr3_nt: TGTGCCAGCAGTGACCAGGATAGCTCCTACGAGCAGTACTTC
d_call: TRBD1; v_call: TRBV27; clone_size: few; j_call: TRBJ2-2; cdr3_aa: CASSLGQGGGELFF; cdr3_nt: TGTGCCAGCAGCCTTGGACAGGGCGGTGGGGAGCTGTTTTTT
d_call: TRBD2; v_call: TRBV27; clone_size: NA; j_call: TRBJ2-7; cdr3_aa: CASSPDTSAGYEQYF; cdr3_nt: TGTGCCAGCAGTCCCGATACTAGCGCGGGCTACGAGCAGTACTTC
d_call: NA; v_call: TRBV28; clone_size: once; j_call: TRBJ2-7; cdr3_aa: CASTLSGARWEQYF; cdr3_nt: TGTGCCAGCACCTTAAGTGGGGCAAGATGGGAGCAGTACTTC
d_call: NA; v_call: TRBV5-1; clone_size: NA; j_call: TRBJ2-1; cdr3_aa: CASSLYRRLVLYNEQFF; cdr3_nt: TGCGCCAGCAGCTTGTATCGTCGACTAGTGCTCTACAATGAGCAGTTCTTC
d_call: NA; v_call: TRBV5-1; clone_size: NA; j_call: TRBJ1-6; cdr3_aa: CASSSTRPDSPLHF; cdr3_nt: TGCGCCAGCAGCTCGACAAGGCCCGATTCACCCCTCCACTTT
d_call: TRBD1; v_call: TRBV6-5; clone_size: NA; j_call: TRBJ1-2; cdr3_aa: CASSYSDRVGYTF; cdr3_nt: TGTGCCAGCAGTTACTCGGACAGGGTTGGCTACACCTTC
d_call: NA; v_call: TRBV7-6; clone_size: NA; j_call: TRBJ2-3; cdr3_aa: CASSLSDGGTDTQYF; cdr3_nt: TGTGCCAGCAGCTTAAGCGACGGTGGCACAGATACGCAGTATTTT
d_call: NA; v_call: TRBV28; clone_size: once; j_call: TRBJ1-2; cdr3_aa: CASSTGLRGYTF; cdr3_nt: TGTGCCAGCAGCACAGGGTTACGCGGCTACACCTTC
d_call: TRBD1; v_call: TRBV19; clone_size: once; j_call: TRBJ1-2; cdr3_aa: CASFRDRGYYGYTF; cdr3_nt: TGTGCCAGTTTCCGGGACAGGGGTTACTATGGCTACACCTTC
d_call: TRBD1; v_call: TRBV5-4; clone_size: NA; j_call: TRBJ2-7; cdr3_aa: CASSDLRDRSYEQYF; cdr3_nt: TGTGCCAGCAGCGACCTCCGGGACAGATCCTACGAGCAGTACTTC
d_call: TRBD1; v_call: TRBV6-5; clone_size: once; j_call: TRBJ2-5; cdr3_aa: CASSYRQGETQYF; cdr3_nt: TGTGCCAGCAGTTACCGACAGGGGGAGACCCAGTACTTC
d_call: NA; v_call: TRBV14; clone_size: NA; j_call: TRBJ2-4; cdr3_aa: CASSQSSFVQYF; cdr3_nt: TGTGCCAGCAGCCAATCGAGCTTCGTTCAGTACTTC
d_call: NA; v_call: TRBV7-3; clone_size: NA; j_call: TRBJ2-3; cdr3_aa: CASSLGGTFTDTQYF; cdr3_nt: TGTGCCAGCAGCTTGGGTGGGACATTCACAGATACGCAGTATTTT
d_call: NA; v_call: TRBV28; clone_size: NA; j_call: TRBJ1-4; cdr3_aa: CASSSNQATNEKLFF; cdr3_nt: TGTGCCAGCAGTTCTAATCAGGCAACTAATGAAAAACTGTTTTTT
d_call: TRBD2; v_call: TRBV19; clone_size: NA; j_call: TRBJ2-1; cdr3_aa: CASSKTTSGLALYNEQFF; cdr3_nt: TGTGCCAGTAGTAAAACTACCTCGGGACTAGCCCTCTACAATGAGCAGTTCTTC
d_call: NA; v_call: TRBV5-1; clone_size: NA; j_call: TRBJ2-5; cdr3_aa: CASSPMLRVGETQYF; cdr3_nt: TGCGCCAGCAGCCCTATGTTGAGGGTGGGCGAGACCCAGTACTTC
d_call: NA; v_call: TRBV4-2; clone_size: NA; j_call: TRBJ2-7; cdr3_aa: CASSQGRDTSYEQYF; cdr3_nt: TGTGCCAGCAGCCAAGGAAGAGACACCTCCTACGAGCAGTACTTC
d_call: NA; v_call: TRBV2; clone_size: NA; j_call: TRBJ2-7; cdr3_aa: CASNVPVPYEQYF; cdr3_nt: TGTGCCAGCAACGTCCCAGTCCCCTACGAGCAGTACTTC
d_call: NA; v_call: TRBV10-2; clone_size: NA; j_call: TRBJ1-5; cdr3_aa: CASSERRGGNNQPQHF; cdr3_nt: TGCGCCAGCAGTGAGAGAAGGGGAGGAAACAATCAGCCCCAGCATTTT
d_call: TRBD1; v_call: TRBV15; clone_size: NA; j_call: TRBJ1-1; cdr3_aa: CATSIGGHTEAFF; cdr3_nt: TGTGCCACCAGCATAGGGGGCCACACTGAAGCTTTCTTT
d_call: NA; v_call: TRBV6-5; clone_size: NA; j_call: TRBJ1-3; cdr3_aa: CASRQQSSGNTIYF; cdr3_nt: TGTGCCAGCAGACAGCAGAGCTCTGGAAACACCATATATTTT
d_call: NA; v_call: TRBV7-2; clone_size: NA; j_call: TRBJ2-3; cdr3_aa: CASSLPSTDTQYF; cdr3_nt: TGTGCCAGCAGCCTACCGTCCACAGATACGCAGTATTTT
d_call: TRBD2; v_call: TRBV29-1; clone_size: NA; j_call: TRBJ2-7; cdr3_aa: CSVERELAGGEQYF; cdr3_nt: TGCAGCGTTGAACGCGAACTAGCGGGAGGTGAGCAGTACTTC
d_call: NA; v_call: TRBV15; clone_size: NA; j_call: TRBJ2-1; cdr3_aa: CATSRVQGHEQFF; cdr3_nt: TGTGCCACCAGCAGAGTACAGGGCCATGAGCAGTTCTTC
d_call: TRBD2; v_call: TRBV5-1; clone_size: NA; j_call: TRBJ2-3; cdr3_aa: CASSSRASGVTDTQYF; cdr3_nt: TGCGCCAGCAGCTCGCGGGCTAGCGGAGTCACAGATACGCAGTATTTT
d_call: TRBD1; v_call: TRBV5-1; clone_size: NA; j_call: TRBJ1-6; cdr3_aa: CASSLPDRASPLHF; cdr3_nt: TGCGCCAGCAGCTTGCCCGACAGGGCTTCACCCCTCCACTTT
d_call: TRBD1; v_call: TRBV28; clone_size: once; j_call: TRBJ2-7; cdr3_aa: CASSRTGRDYEQYF; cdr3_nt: TGTGCCAGCAGCCGGACAGGGAGAGACTACGAGCAGTACTTC
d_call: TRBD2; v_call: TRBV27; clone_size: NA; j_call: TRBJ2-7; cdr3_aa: CASSRGSGSYEQYF; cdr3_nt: TGTGCCAGCAGTCGCGGGAGTGGATCCTACGAGCAGTACTTC
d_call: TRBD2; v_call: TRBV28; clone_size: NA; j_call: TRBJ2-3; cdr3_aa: CASSSGLAVYTDTQYF; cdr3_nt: TGTGCCAGCAGCTCGGGACTAGCGGTTTACACAGATACGCAGTATTTT
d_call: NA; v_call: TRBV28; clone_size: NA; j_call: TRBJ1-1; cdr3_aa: CASSRRSDTEAFF; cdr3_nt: TGTGCCAGCAGCCGAAGATCGGACACTGAAGCTTTCTTT
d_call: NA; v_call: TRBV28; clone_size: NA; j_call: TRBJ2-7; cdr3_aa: CASSRPPVDEQYF; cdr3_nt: TGTGCCAGCAGCCGCCCTCCCGTAGACGAGCAGTACTTC
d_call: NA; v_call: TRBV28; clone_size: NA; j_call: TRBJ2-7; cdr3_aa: CASSLPLTYEQYF; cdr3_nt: TGTGCCAGCAGTTTACCCTTAACCTACGAGCAGTACTTC
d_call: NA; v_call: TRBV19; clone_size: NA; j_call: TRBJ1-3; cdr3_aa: CASTAGRQSSGNTIYF; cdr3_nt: TGTGCCAGTACGGCCGGCAGACAAAGCTCTGGAAACACCATATATTTT
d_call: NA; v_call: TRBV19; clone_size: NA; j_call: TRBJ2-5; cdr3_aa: CASSRRPLQGTQYF; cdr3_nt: TGTGCCAGTAGCCGACGGCCCTTGCAGGGGACCCAGTACTTC
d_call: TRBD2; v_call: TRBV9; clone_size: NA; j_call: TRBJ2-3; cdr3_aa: CASSVVSGSPTGPDTQYF; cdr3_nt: TGTGCCAGCAGCGTAGTAAGCGGGAGCCCCACGGGGCCAGATACGCAGTATTTT